The 18 T cell receptor beta chains reported below all come from one sample, sequenced in a study of response to subunit inactivated influenza vaccine. Each CDR3 protein is one row after TCRdb ran MiXCR on the RT-PCR reads. The repertoire has around 760,000 distinct CDR3 sequences, roughly 13% of them found once; the top ten carry 6% to 8%. Here the sequenced sample was PBMCs from blood, taken around two weeks before vaccination. The source is a man in his forties or fifties who received an inactivated influenza vaccine.

A few counts support this clonotype. The chain is built from TRBV5-1 and TRBJ2-7, with D unresolved. This CDR3 contains 14 residues. Trimming pared 0 bases from V and 7 bases from J, leaving 14 bases between. The germline CDR1 and CDR2 sequences are SGHRS and YFSETQ. DNA of the CDR3: TGCGCCAGCAGCTTGGTCCCCCCCGACGCGGAGCAGTACTTC. Translating gives CASSLVPPDAEQYF.

This clonotype was detected ten times or more. The chain combines TRBV28 with TRBJ2-3; TRBD1 matches 8 bases. The CDR3 has 14 residues. The junction had 10 bases not matched to a gene; V was cut back by 10 bases and J by 4 bases. The V gene's germline CDR1 is MDHEN and CDR2 SYDVKM. The CDR3 spells CATSGRGRADTQYF. The CDR3 coding sequence is TGTGCCACCTCGGGCAGGGGGCGCGCAGATACGCAGTATTTT.

This clonotype was observed a handful of times. V usage is TRBV24-1 and J usage is TRBJ2-1; D uncertain. The germline gives CDR1 KGHDR, CDR2 SFDVKD. Deletions cut 6 bases from V and 0 bases from J, with 20 bases between. The CDR3 extends over 18 amino acids. CDR3 loop: CATSSRRMGWSSYNEQFF. In DNA form, the CDR3 reads TGTGCCACCAGTTCTCGTAGGATGGGGTGGAGCTCCTACAATGAGCAGTTCTTC.

CDR3 in amino acids: CASSFGLREQFF. The CDR3 coding sequence is TGTGCCAGCAGTTTCGGTCTCCGTGAGCAGTTCTTC. The J gene is TRBJ2-1, the V gene TRBV12-3 or TRBV12-4; D ambiguous. This CDR3 spans 12 amino acids. V dropped 3 bases and J dropped 9 bases, with 9 bases sitting between them.

Only a few counts were recorded for this clonotype. The chain joins TRBV24-1 to TRBJ2-3; 10 bases match TRBD1. The length of the CDR3 is 17 residues. CDR1 is KGHDR and CDR2 is SFDVKD in the germline V gene. The ends lost 3 bases at V and 5 bases at J; junction bases unmatched: 10. The CDR3 loop is CATSDHRDRGSRDTQYF. The DNA for the CDR3 is TGTGCCACCAGTGATCACCGGGACAGGGGTTCGAGAGATACGCAGTATTTT.

This clonotype was observed a few times. The V call is TRBV24-1, the J call TRBJ2-1; 15 bases are shared with TRBD2. Germline CDR1 is KGHDR and CDR2 is SFDVKD. V lost 3 bases and J lost 4; bases outside the gene matches: 6. This CDR3 is built from 18 residues. CDR3 sequence reads: CATSDGTSGRRVYNEQFF. The DNA for the CDR3 is TGTGCCACCAGTGATGGGACTAGCGGGAGGCGGGTTTACAATGAGCAGTTCTTC.

The gene calls are TRBV5-1 and TRBJ1-1; no reliable D call. Per germline, CDR1 SGHRS and CDR2 YFSETQ. This CDR3 comprises 14 residues. The ends were cut back, 1 base at V and 2 bases at J, with 9 bases in the middle. In DNA, the CDR3 is TGCGCCAGCAGCTTGTCCAGCGCAAACACTGAAGCTTTCTTT. Translated: CASSLSSANTEAFF.

This clonotype was recorded many times. The rearrangement uses TRBV4-3 and TRBJ2-7; 13 bases are a match to TRBD2. The CDR3 loop spans 17 amino acids. V was pared by 3 bases and J by 4 bases, with 9 bases of the junction left unmatched. Per the germline V gene, CDR1 is LGHNA and CDR2 is YSLEER. The CDR3 DNA follows: TGCGCCAGCAGCCAGAACCTTTGGGGACTAGCGGGATACGAGCAGTACTTC. Translated, it gives CASSQNLWGLAGYEQYF.

This clonotype occurred many times. The chain carries TRBV29-1 and TRBJ2-5; 8 bases match TRBD2. Germline CDR1 and CDR2: SQVTM and ANQGSEA. The CDR3 contains 17 residues. V was pared by 4 bases and J by 5 bases, with 18 bases of the junction left unmatched. CDR3: CSVGSAERGYFEETQYF. CDR3 nucleotide sequence: TGCAGCGTTGGATCGGCGGAGCGGGGGTATTTCGAGGAGACCCAGTACTTC.

This clonotype was detected ten times or more. The CDR3 protein is CASSQLPLQPQHF. For the CDR3, the DNA is TGTGCCAGCAGCCAATTACCCCTTCAGCCCCAGCATTTT. The chain has TRBV3-1 and TRBJ1-5; D is unclear. V was pared by 2 bases and J by 6 bases, with 8 bases between. The V gene's germline CDR1 is LGHDT and CDR2 YNNKEL (reference sequence). This CDR3 is 13 amino acids long.

V usage is TRBV6-1 and J usage is TRBJ2-2, with 8 bases identical to TRBD1. V gave up 4 bases and J gave up 7 bases; unmatched junction bases: 2. The CDR3 covers 13 residues. Germline CDR1 reads MNHNS; CDR2 reads SASEGT. CDR3 DNA sequence: TGTGCCAGCAGTGCCGGACAGGGCGGGGAGCTGTTTTTT. It yields the protein CASSAGQGGELFF.

In its sample, this clonotype was seen a few times. The chain links TRBV18 to TRBJ1-2; no clear D gene. Per the germline V gene, CDR1 is KGHSH and CDR2 is LQKENI. Trimming stripped 2 bases from V and 8 bases from J, with 12 bases between. CDR3 size: 13 residues. The CDR3 region has the DNA TGTGCCAGCTCACCAGCGGGGAGAGCCGGCTACACCTTC. It translates to CASSPAGRAGYTF.

This clonotype was counted ten times or more. This could be a read error, since a much larger clone is one nucleotide away. The J gene is TRBJ2-5, the V gene TRBV5-1; no clear D gene. This CDR3 has 11 amino acids. The V gene's germline CDR1 is SGHRS and CDR2 YFSETQ. CDR3 in amino acids: CASSLAETQYF. The CDR3 coding sequence is TGTGCCAGCAGCTTAGCAGAGACCCAGTACTTC.

The rearrangement joins TRBV5-1 to TRBJ1-1, with D unclear. V lost 4 bases and J 4 bases, leaving 17 bases between the germline ends. Looked up from germline, CDR1 is SGHRS and CDR2 is YFSETQ. The CDR3 spans 15 residues. The chain's CDR3 is CASSPGTYVGTEAFF. Here the CDR3 DNA reads TGCGCCAGCAGCCCGGGTACTTATGTGGGCACTGAAGCTTTCTTT.

The gene calls are TRBV6-2 or TRBV6-3 and TRBJ2-1, with unresolved D. Germline V gene data show CDR1 as MNHEY and CDR2 as SVGEGT. CDR3 length: 13 amino acids. V was pared by 2 bases and J by 5 bases, with 7 bases between. In nucleotides, the CDR3 is TGTGCCAGCAGTTACGGGTGGAACAATGAGCAGTTCTTC. Translating it yields CASSYGWNNEQFF.

This clonotype appeared a few times. The chain is built from TRBV15 and TRBJ2-7; D gene uncertain. V shed 0 bases and J shed 0 bases, with 12 bases lying between them. The CDR3 has 16 residues. Germline lookup yields CDR1 LNHNV and CDR2 YYDKDF (reference sequence). The CDR3 spells CATSRDPWQDSYEQYF. In DNA form, the CDR3 reads TGTGCCACCAGCAGAGATCCTTGGCAGGACTCCTACGAGCAGTACTTC.

The rearrangement uses TRBV7-8 and TRBJ2-3; D remains unclear. The CDR3 is made up of 16 amino acids. Germline CDR1 SGHVS, CDR2 FQNEAQ. V was pared by 5 bases and J by 3 bases, with 18 bases between. The CDR3 is CASSRPSLSETDTQYF. The CDR3 bases are TGTGCCAGCAGCCGACCCTCGCTTTCGGAGACAGATACGCAGTATTTT.

A few counts support this clonotype. V gene TRBV7-8 combines with J gene TRBJ1-6, with 8 bases aligning to TRBD1. Germline V gene sequence: CDR1 SGHVS, CDR2 FQNEAQ. V shed 6 bases, J shed 10 bases, and the junction held 5 bases outside the gene matches. This CDR3 contains 13 residues. The CDR3 sequence is CASRAGGESPLHF. In nucleotides, the CDR3 is TGTGCCAGCAGGGCAGGGGGCGAGTCACCCCTCCACTTT.